A single T cell receptor (beta chain) is shown here with its context. Primers for the PCR totalled 60 Vbeta and 13 Jbeta. Repertoires were generated with immunoSEQ multiplex PCR, while TCRdb's copy carries only in-frame clones and drops some. The sample records 150,000 to 180,000 clones, 65% to 90% being singletons. The data originate from a study of cytomegalovirus exposure and HLA in healthy donors. The donors comprised healthy bone marrow donors. Unmatched junction bases numbered 3, after V lost 3 bases and J lost 2 bases. CDR3 size: 14 residues. From germline, CDR1 is MNHEY and CDR2 SMNVEV (reference sequence).

The chain joins TRBV27 to TRBJ1-1, with 7 bases fitting TRBD1. Specimen: PBMCs. This clonotype originated in a woman between 50 and 59 years old in good health and CMV-seropositive. The CDR3 nucleotides read TGTGCCAGCAGTTTGGGACAGAGAAACACTGAAGCTTTCTTT. Translation: CASSLGQRNTEAFF.